These 13 T cell receptor beta chains originate from one sample sequenced in a study of T cells in Graves' hyperthyroidism and ophthalmopathy. TCR beta CDR3 sequences were amplified from RNA transcripts. The HTBI primer set served for first-round RT-PCR of the TCR CDR3. TCRdb re-called the multiplex PCR reads through MiXCR, storing one row per CDR3 protein. The sample has fewer than 900,000 distinct CDR3 sequences, 18% seen once. The sequenced sample was blood. These receptors all come from a woman between 45 and 60 years old with Graves' hyperthyroidism that later progressed to Graves' ophthalmopathy.

This clonotype has only a few counts. The rearrangement uses TRBV4-1 and TRBJ2-7, with TRBD2 matching 8 bases. CDR3 length: 16 amino acids. V was clipped by 1 base and J by 0 bases; unmatched bases: 5. Germline CDR1 and CDR2: MGHRA and YSYEKL. CDR3 amino acids: CASSQVPRGVSYEQYF. In DNA, the CDR3 is TGCGCCAGCAGCCAAGTGCCGCGGGGGGTCTCCTACGAGCAGTACTTC.

CDR3 loop: CASSASWDRGLANYGYTF. The CDR3 coding sequence is TGTGCCAGCAGTGCTTCCTGGGACAGGGGTTTAGCTAACTATGGCTACACCTTC. V and J are TRBV6-1 and TRBJ1-2; 10 bases map to TRBD1. Germline V gene sequence: CDR1 MNHNS, CDR2 SASEGT. CDR3 length equals 18 residues. V shed 4 bases and J 0 bases; nucleotides not matched to a gene: 11.

This clonotype has only a few counts. The chain recombines TRBV9 with TRBJ1-1; TRBD1 aligns across 8 bases. The CDR3 is 18 amino acids. Germline lookup yields CDR1 SGDLS and CDR2 YYNGEE. Trimming cost V 0 bases and J 2 bases; bases outside gene matches: 12. CDR3 DNA sequence: TGTGCCAGCAGCGTAGCGGGTCGTCCCGGGACAGGTAACACTGAAGCTTTCTTT. Amino acid sequence: CASSVAGRPGTGNTEAFF.

This clonotype was counted at least ten times. The chain joins TRBV12-3 or TRBV12-4 to TRBJ2-2; D is unresolved. CDR3 length equals 15 residues. V was shortened by 8 bases and J by 0 bases, with 13 bases between the two germline ends. The CDR3 coding sequence is TGTGCCAGCTCCCCGGGCGGCCCGAACACCGGGGAGCTGTTTTTT. Residues: CASSPGGPNTGELFF.

The chain links TRBV7-3 to TRBJ2-1, with TRBD2 matching 9 bases. This CDR3 has 16 amino acids. V lost 5 bases to trimming and J lost 9 bases; unmatched junction nucleotides: 14. CDR1 SGHTA and CDR2 FQGTGA come from the germline V gene. The CDR3 is CASSPVLAGPGGEQFF. In DNA, the CDR3 is TGTGCCAGCAGCCCCGTCCTAGCGGGGCCTGGGGGTGAGCAGTTCTTC.

This clonotype was counted only a few times. V and J are TRBV5-1 and TRBJ2-3; 12 nucleotides align to TRBD2. Germline assignment: CDR1 SGHRS and CDR2 YFSETQ. The CDR3 sequence is 17 residues long. The trim removed 0 bases at V and 0 bases at J, leaving 2 bases unmatched. Here the CDR3 DNA reads TGCGCCAGCAGCTTGGCCACTAGCGGGGGGAGCACAGATACGCAGTATTTT. It encodes CASSLATSGGSTDTQYF.

This clonotype was detected only a few times. The DNA of the CDR3 is TGTGCCAGCAGAACAACCGGGTCGATGAACACTGAAGCTTTCTTT. Translation gives CASRTTGSMNTEAFF. The chain uses TRBV5-8 and TRBJ1-1; D call uncertain. Trimming took 5 bases from V and 0 from J, leaving 14 bases between them. CDR1 is SGHTS and CDR2 is YDEGEE in the germline V gene. The CDR3 contains 15 residues.

This clonotype was seen only a few times. This chain links TRBV12-5 with TRBJ2-1, with 8 bases lining up with TRBD1. Trimming removed 9 bases from V and 8 bases from J; junction bases left unmatched: 9. CDR1 and CDR2 (germline): LGHNT, FRNRAP. CDR3 length: 13 residues. The CDR3 coding sequence is TGTGCTAGCGTGCGACAGGGGCTCGATGAGCAGTTCTTC. It codes for CASVRQGLDEQFF.

This clonotype was seen just once. The V call is TRBV7-9, the J call TRBJ2-5; 8 bases match TRBD2. CDR1 and CDR2 from the germline V gene are SEHNR and FQNEAQ (reference sequence). J was trimmed by 7 bases and V by 5 bases; bases with no gene match: 3. CDR3 length equals 12 residues. The CDR3 DNA follows: TGTGCCAGCAGCACCGGGGGGGGGACCCAGTACTTC. Residues: CASSTGGGTQYF. The full variable domain, with the rest looked up from reference TRBV7-9 and TRBJ2-5, is DTGVSQNPRHKITKRGQNVTFRCDPISEHNRLYWYRQTLGQGPEFLTYFQNEAQLEKSRLLSDRFSAERPKGSFSTLEIQRTEQGDSAMYLCASSTGGGTQYFGPGTRLLVL.

In this sample, this clonotype turned up a few times. The V gene is TRBV20-1, the J gene TRBJ1-6, with 8 positions matching TRBD1. The germline gives CDR1 DFQATT, CDR2 SNEGSKA (reference sequence). With 0 bases clipped from V and 9 bases from J, the junction kept 13 bases outside the gene matches. The CDR3 contains 17 residues. The CDR3 DNA follows: TGCAGTGCTAGAGATGAAGTAGGTTACAGGGGGGCTTCACCCCTCCACTTT. As protein: CSARDEVGYRGASPLHF.

This clonotype was seen at least ten times. The chain has TRBV3-1 and TRBJ1-1, with D unclear. This CDR3 has 14 residues. Germline loops: CDR1 LGHDT, CDR2 YNNKEL (reference sequence). V shed 1 base and J shed 3 bases, with 9 bases lying between them. As DNA, the CDR3 is TGTGCCAGCAGCCAAGTAGGCATCTACACTGAAGCTTTCTTT. Residues: CASSQVGIYTEAFF. Full variable domain (missing parts from reference TRBV3-1 and TRBJ1-1): DTAVSQTPKYLVTQMGNDKSIKCEQNLGHDTMYWYKQDSKKFLKIMFSYNNKELIINETVPNRFSPKSPDKAHLNLHINSLELGDSAVYFCASSQVGIYTEAFFGQGTRLTVV.

This clonotype has just a few counts. This CDR3 reads CASAAGRYNEQFF. As DNA, the CDR3 is TGTGCCAGCGCAGCCGGGAGGTACAATGAGCAGTTCTTC. The chain couples TRBV27 to TRBJ2-1; 7 bases are a match to TRBD2. The CDR3 extends over 13 amino acids. CDR1 and CDR2 (germline): MNHEY, SMNVEV (reference sequence). Trimming removed 8 bases from V and 4 bases from J; junction bases left unmatched: 5.

This clonotype was recorded at least ten times. J is TRBJ2-3 and V is TRBV2; D not certain. The V end lost 7 bases, the J end lost 1 base, and 12 bases lay between the germline ends. Germline CDR1 is SNHLY and CDR2 is FYNNEI. This CDR3 region has 14 residues. The CDR3 nucleotides read TGTGCCAGCAATTTGGTCCCAGGCACAGATACGCAGTATTTT. It is translated as CASNLVPGTDTQYF.